The entry that follows covers one T cell receptor beta chain sequence. The data were obtained in a study of CD8+ T cells in alopecia areata. The sequencing template was cDNA reverse transcribed from extracted RNA. Clones were read by immunoSEQ multiplex PCR, and TCRdb kept only the in-frame ones, dropping some. The sample consists of fewer than 200,000 clones, around 50% of them appearing once. This TCR came from a human donor with alopecia areata. The sample in question was CD4+ T cells sorted from blood, obtained at week 0.

The CDR3 DNA reads TGCAGCGTCACAGGGGCTGACTATGGCTACACCTTC. It translates to CSVTGADYGYTF. The chain carries TRBV29-1 and TRBJ1-2, with 7 positions matching TRBD1. Germline V gives CDR1 SQVTM, CDR2 ANQGSEA. The V gene end was trimmed by 6 bases and the J gene end by 3 bases; junction bases not matched to a gene: 4. This CDR3 is 12 amino acids long.